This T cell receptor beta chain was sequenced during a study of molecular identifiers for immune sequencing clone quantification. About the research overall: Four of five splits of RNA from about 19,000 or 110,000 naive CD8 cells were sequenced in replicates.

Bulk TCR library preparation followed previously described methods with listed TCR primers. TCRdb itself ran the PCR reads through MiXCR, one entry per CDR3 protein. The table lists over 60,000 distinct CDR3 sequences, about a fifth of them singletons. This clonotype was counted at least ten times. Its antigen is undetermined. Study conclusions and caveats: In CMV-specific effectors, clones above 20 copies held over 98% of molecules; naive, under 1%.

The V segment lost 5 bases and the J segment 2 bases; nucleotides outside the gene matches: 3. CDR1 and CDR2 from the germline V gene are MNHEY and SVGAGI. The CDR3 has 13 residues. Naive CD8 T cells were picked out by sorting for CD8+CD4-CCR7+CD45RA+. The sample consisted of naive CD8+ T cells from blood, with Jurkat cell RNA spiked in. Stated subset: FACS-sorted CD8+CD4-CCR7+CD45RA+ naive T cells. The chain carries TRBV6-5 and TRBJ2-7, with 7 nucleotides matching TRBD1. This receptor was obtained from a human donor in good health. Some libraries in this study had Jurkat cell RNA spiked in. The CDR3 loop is CASSHRGPYEQYF. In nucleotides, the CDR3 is TGTGCCAGCAGTCACAGGGGTCCCTACGAGCAGTACTTC.